The sequence of this T cell receptor beta chain was determined in a study of T-cell memory formation after mild COVID-19. The CDR3 has 18 residues. V dropped 6 bases and J dropped 4; count of bases not matched to a gene: 12. This clonotype was counted a few times. A single record per CDR3 protein comes from TCRdb applying MiXCR to the 5' RACE reads. The sample records roughly 450,000 distinct CDR3 sequences, about a sixth being singletons. The chain uses TRBV12-3 or TRBV12-4 and TRBJ2-6; 10 bases fit TRBD1. The sequence was obtained from a man aged 18 to 30 who had mild COVID-19 (a few samples of this study predate the infection). Cell type and time point are not known. Sequencing was done on a sample of PBMCs or a T cell subset sorted from them (not recorded which). The CDR3, as DNA: TGTGCCAGCAGCGTTGGGACAGGGGTGATATGGGGGGCCAACGTCCTGACTTTC. Residues: CASSVGTGVIWGANVLTF.